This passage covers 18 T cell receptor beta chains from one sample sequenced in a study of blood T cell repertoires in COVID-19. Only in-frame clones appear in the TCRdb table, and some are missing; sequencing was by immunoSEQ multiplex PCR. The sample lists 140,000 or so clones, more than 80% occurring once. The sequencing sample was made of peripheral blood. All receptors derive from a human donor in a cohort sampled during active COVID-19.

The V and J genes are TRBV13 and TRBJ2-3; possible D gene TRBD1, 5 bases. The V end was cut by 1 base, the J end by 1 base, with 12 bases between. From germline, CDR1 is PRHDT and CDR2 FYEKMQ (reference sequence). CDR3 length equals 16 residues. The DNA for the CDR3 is TGTGCCAGCAGCTTAGCGGTATACAGGCGCACAGATACGCAGTATTTT. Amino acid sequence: CASSLAVYRRTDTQYF.

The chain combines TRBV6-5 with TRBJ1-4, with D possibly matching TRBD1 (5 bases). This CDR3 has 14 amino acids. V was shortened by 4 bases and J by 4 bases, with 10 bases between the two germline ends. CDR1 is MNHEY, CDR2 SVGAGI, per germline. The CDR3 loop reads CASSSDSYNEKLFF. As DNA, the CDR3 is TGTGCCAGCAGTTCTGACAGTTATAATGAAAAACTGTTTTTT.

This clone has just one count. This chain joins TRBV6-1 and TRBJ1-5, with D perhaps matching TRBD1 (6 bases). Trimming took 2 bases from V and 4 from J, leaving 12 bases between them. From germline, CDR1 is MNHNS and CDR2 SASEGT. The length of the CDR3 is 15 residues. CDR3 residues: CASSESPGANQPQHF. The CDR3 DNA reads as TGTGCCAGCAGTGAATCTCCAGGGGCGAATCAGCCCCAGCATTTT.

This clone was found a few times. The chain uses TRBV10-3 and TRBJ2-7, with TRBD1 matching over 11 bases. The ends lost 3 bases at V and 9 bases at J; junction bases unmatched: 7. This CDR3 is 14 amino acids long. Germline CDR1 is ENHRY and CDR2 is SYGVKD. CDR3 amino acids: CAISDPDRGLGQYV. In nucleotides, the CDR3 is TGTGCCATCAGTGACCCGGACAGGGGGCTGGGGCAGTACGTC.

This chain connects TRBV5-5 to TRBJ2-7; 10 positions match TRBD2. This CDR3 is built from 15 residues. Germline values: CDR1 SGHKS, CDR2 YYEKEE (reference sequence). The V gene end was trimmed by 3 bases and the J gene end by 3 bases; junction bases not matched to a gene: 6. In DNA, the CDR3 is TGTGCCAGCAGCTGGTCGGCTAGCGGGAGCTACGAGCAGTACGTC. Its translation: CASSWSASGSYEQYV.

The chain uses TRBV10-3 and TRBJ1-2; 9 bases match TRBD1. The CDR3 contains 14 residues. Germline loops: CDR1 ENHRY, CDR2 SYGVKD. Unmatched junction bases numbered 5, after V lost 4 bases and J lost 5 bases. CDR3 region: CAISGQQGAYGYTF. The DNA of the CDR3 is TGTGCCATCAGTGGGCAACAGGGGGCGTATGGCTACACCTTC.

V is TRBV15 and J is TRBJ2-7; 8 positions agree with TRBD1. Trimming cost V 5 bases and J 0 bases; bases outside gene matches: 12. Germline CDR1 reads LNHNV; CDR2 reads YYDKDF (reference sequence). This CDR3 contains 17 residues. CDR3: CATSPSGTGLRSYEQYF. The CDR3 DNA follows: TGTGCCACCAGCCCTTCCGGGACAGGTCTCCGCTCCTACGAGCAGTACTTC.

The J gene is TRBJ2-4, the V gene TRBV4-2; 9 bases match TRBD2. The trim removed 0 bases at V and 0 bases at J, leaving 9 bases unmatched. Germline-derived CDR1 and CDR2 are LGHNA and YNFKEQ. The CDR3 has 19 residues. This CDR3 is CASSQDKSGGILAKNIQYF. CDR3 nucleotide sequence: TGTGCCAGCAGCCAAGATAAAAGCGGGGGGATCCTAGCCAAAAACATTCAGTACTTC.

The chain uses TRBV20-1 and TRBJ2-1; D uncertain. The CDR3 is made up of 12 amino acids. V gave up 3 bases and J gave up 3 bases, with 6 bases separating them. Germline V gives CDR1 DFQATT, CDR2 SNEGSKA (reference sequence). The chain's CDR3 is CSASRVYNEQFF. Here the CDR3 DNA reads TGCAGTGCTAGTCGGGTCTACAATGAGCAGTTCTTC.

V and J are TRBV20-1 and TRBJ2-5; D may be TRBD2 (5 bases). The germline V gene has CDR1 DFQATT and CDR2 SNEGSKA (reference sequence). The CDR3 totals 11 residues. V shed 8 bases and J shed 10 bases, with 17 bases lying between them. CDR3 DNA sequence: TGCAGTACCCAATTTCCCGGGATCCAGTACTTC. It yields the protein CSTQFPGIQYF.

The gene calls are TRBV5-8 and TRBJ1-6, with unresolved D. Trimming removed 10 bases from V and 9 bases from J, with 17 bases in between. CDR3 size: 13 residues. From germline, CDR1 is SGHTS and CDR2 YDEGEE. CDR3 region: CAGEHTGVSPLHF. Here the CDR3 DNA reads TGTGCCGGTGAACATACCGGAGTTTCACCCCTCCACTTT.

CDR3 coding DNA: TGTGCCAGCAGTCTCCGATCTAGCGGTTTTCCCCCCTACGAGCAGTACGTC. Encoded protein: CASSLRSSGFPPYEQYV. The V and J genes are TRBV27 and TRBJ2-7, with TRBD2 identical over 7 bases. V lost 5 bases to trimming and J lost 2 bases; unmatched junction nucleotides: 15. This CDR3 is built from 17 residues. Per the germline V gene, CDR1 is MNHEY and CDR2 is SMNVEV (reference sequence).

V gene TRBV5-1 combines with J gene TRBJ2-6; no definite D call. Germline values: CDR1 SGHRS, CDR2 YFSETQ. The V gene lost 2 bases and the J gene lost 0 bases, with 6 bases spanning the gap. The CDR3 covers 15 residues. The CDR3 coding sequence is TGCGCCAGCAGCTTAACTCTCTCTGGGGCCAACGTCCTGACTTTC. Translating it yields CASSLTLSGANVLTF.

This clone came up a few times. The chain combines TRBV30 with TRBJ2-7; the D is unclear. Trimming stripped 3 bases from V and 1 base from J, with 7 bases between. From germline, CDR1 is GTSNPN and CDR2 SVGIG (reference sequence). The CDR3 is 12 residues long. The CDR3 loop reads CAWRRGSYEQYF. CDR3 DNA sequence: TGTGCCTGGAGGCGCGGTTCCTACGAGCAGTACTTC.

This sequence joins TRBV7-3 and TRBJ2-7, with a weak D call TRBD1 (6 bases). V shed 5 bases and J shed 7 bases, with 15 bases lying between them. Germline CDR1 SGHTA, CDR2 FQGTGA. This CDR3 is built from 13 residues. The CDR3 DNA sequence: TGTGCCAGCAGCCGGCTTTCAGGGGAGGAGCAGTACTTC. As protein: CASSRLSGEEQYF.

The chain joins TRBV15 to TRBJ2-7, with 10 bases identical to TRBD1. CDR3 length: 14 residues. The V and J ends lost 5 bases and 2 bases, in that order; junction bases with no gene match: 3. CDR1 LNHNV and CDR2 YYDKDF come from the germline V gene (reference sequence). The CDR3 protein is CATSLGQGAYEQYF. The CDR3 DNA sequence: TGTGCCACCAGCCTTGGACAGGGGGCCTACGAGCAGTACTTC.

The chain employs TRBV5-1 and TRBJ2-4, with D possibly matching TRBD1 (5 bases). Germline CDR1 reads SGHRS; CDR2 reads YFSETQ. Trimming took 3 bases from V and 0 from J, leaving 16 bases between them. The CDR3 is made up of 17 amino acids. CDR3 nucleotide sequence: TGCGCCAGCAGCTCCCCCACGACAGACTTAGCCAAAAACATTCAGTACTTC. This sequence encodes CASSSPTTDLAKNIQYF.

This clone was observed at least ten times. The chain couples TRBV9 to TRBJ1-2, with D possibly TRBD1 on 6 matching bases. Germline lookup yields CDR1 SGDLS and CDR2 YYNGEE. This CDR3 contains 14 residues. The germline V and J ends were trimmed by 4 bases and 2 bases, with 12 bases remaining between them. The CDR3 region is CASSPSTGNYGYTF. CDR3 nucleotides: TGTGCCAGCAGCCCTTCGACAGGAAACTATGGCTACACCTTC.